These T cell receptor beta chains were read from a single sample in a study of Ad26.COV2.S vaccination and SARS-CoV-2 variants. The method was immunoSEQ multiplex PCR; TCRdb's version includes in-frame clones alone and lacks a portion of them. The data contain about 480,000 clones, approximately 90% of them singletons. The source was peripheral blood, collected in a trial of Ad26.COV2.S vaccine versus placebo. The receptors here all came from a person between 18 and 59 years old who received the Ad26.COV2.S COVID-19 vaccine or a placebo. Each CDR3 is given with its conserved first and last residue. The D gene is left open where the match is weak. For some rows the clone size is stated as once, few or many, or as a class when expanded; others skip it.

v_gene,j_gene,abundance,len,d_gene,CDR3nt,CDR3aa
TRBV5-4,TRBJ2-3,-,16,TRBD2,TGTGCCAGCAGCCGGAGCGGGAGGTCTCCCGCAGATACGCAGTATTTT,CASSRSGRSPADTQYF
TRBV30,TRBJ1-1,-,15,TRBD1,TGTGCCTGGAGTGTCCGGACAGGGGGCAACACTGAAGCTTTCTTT,CAWSVRTGGNTEAFF
TRBV28,TRBJ2-7,-,12,-,TGTGCCAGCAGAGGGAGGGGGAACGAGCAGTACTTC,CASRGRGNEQYF
TRBV2,TRBJ1-1,-,15,-,TGTGCCAGCCTGGAAGAAGTTTCAAGGGGCACTGAAGCTTTCTTT,CASLEEVSRGTEAFF
TRBV6-5,TRBJ1-2,-,13,TRBD1,TGTGCCAGCAGGCCTCCAGGGGGCTATGGCTACACCTTC,CASRPPGGYGYTF
TRBV5-1,TRBJ2-2,-,16,TRBD2,TGCGCCACCAGCAGCCTAGCGGGAGTAGGCACCGGGGAGCTGTTTTTT,CATSSLAGVGTGELFF
TRBV9,TRBJ2-2,-,13,TRBD1,TGTGCCAGCAGACAGGGGTGGACCGGGGAGCTGTTTTTT,CASRQGWTGELFF
TRBV28,TRBJ2-7,-,13,-,TGTGCCAGCAGTCACCCCCAAAGCTACGAGCAGTACTTC,CASSHPQSYEQYF
TRBV6-2/TRBV6-3,TRBJ2-3,-,16,TRBD2,TGTGCCAGCAGTTACGGACCGGGACTAAGCACAGATACGCAGTATTTT,CASSYGPGLSTDTQYF
TRBV3-1/TRBV3-2,TRBJ2-1,-,13,-,TGTGCCAGCAGCCAAGGGATCGGACTAGAGCAGTTCTTC,CASSQGIGLEQFF
TRBV5-8,TRBJ2-1,-,13,-,TGTGCCAGCAGCTTGTACGGTTTGCATGAGCAGTTCTTC,CASSLYGLHEQFF
TRBV7-7,TRBJ2-5,-,16,TRBD1,TGTGCTAGCAGCTTAGATGTAGGGACAGGCGGGGTGACCCAGTACTTC,CASSLDVGTGGVTQYF
TRBV7-3,TRBJ2-1,-,13,TRBD2,TGTGCCAGCAGCTTGCTAGCGGGAGATGAGCAGTTCTTC,CASSLLAGDEQFF
TRBV5-5,TRBJ2-7,-,12,-,TGTGCCAGCAGTCCACCGCGGTACGAGCAGTACTTC,CASSPPRYEQYF
TRBV19,TRBJ2-7,-,15,TRBD2,TGTGCCAGTAGCAGGGGGACTAGCGGATCCTACGAGCAGTACTTC,CASSRGTSGSYEQYF
TRBV4-3,TRBJ1-3,-,15,-,TGCGCCAGCAGCCAAGATCCGGACACACGGAACACCATATATTTT,CASSQDPDTRNTIYF
TRBV10-3,TRBJ2-1,-,13,-,TGTGCCATCGGGAGCCCGGGGTACAATGAGCAGTTCTTC,CAIGSPGYNEQFF
TRBV29-1,TRBJ1-1,-,15,-,TGCAGCGTTGAAGATCCTCGGAGGCCCGGAGGGGAAGCTTTCTTT,CSVEDPRRPGGEAFF
TRBV6-2/TRBV6-3,TRBJ2-7,-,16,TRBD2,TGTGCCAGCAGTTACAGGCTAGCGGGAAGGATTTACGAGCAGTACTTC,CASSYRLAGRIYEQYF
TRBV6-5,TRBJ1-5,-,13,-,TGTGCCAGCAGGAGGGGATTACGACAGCCCCAGCATTTT,CASRRGLRQPQHF
TRBV12-3/TRBV12-4,TRBJ1-5,-,13,-,TGTGCCAGCAGTAGGACAGCAAATCAGCCCCAGCATTTT,CASSRTANQPQHF
TRBV27,TRBJ2-7,few,18,-,TGTGCCAGCAGTTTATTGTCGACGGGGCAGGGCCTCTCCTACGAGCAGTACTTC,CASSLLSTGQGLSYEQYF
TRBV2,TRBJ1-2,-,15,-,TGTGCCAGCCGCGGGAACAGGGTAACTAACTATGGCTACACCTTC,CASRGNRVTNYGYTF
TRBV7-2,TRBJ1-2,-,14,-,TGTGCCAGCAGCTTAGAATTCAGGGTCTATGGCTACACCTTC,CASSLEFRVYGYTF
TRBV7-2,TRBJ1-1,-,15,TRBD1,TGTGCCAGCAGCCTAGACAGGGTCCCGAACACTGAAGCTTTCTTT,CASSLDRVPNTEAFF
TRBV4-2,TRBJ1-5,-,18,-,TGTGCCAGCAGCCAAGATCCTATATCCCGGGGAGGCCGTTCCCAACAGCATTTT,CASSQDPISRGGRSQQHF
TRBV2,TRBJ1-2,-,13,TRBD1,TGTGCCAGCAAGGACAGGGGGCACTATGGCTACACCTTC,CASKDRGHYGYTF
TRBV9,TRBJ2-2,once,16,TRBD1,TGTGCCAGCAGCGTAGTTGGCAGGGGGCGCACCGGGGAGCTGTTTTTT,CASSVVGRGRTGELFF
TRBV29-1,TRBJ2-1,-,14,-,TGCAGCGTTGAAAGGTTCAGCTCCTACAATGAGCAGTTCTTC,CSVERFSSYNEQFF
TRBV19,TRBJ2-1,-,12,-,TGTGCCAGTAGTATCACCTTCGGTGAGCAGTTCTTC,CASSITFGEQFF
TRBV3-1/TRBV3-2,TRBJ1-1,few,16,-,TGTGCCAGCAGCACCCATGGTTTAAGGATGAACACTGAAGCTTTCTTT,CASSTHGLRMNTEAFF
TRBV19,TRBJ1-4,-,16,-,TGTGCCAGTAGTATTAGGCCGCCCGGAGGTGTTGAAAAACTGTTTTTT,CASSIRPPGGVEKLFF
TRBV6-5,TRBJ2-7,-,13,TRBD1,TGTGCCAGCAGTAACCACAGGGGTAACGAGCAGTACTTC,CASSNHRGNEQYF
TRBV7-2,TRBJ1-1,-,15,-,TGTGCCAGCAGCTTCAAGACAAGGGCGTACACTGAAGCTTTCTTT,CASSFKTRAYTEAFF
TRBV7-9,TRBJ2-5,-,13,-,TGTGCCAGCAGCCCGACTGGGGCAGAGACCCAGTACTTC,CASSPTGAETQYF
TRBV6-2/TRBV6-3,TRBJ1-1,few,14,-,TGTGCCAGCAGTTACCAGTTTATGAACACTGAAGCTTTCTTT,CASSYQFMNTEAFF
TRBV10-3,TRBJ2-1,-,13,-,TGTGCCATCTGGCGGACTACCTACAATGAGCAGTTCTTC,CAIWRTTYNEQFF
TRBV7-3,TRBJ2-2,-,14,-,TGTGCCAGCAGCTTGGCACCTAACACCGGGGAGCTGTTTTTT,CASSLAPNTGELFF
TRBV5-5,TRBJ1-3,-,11,-,TGTGCCAGCAGCTTGGATGTCACCATATATTTT,CASSLDVTIYF
TRBV30,TRBJ2-1,-,15,TRBD2,TGTGCCTGGAGTGTACCGGACGGGAGGGCCGGTGAGCAGTTCTTC,CAWSVPDGRAGEQFF
TRBV5-5,TRBJ2-3,-,14,-,TGTGCCAGCAGCTTGGACCTTAGCACAGATACGCAGTATTTT,CASSLDLSTDTQYF
TRBV7-2,TRBJ2-5,-,15,TRBD2,TGTGCCAGCAGCTTCTGGACTAGCGGGCAAGAGACCCAGTACTTC,CASSFWTSGQETQYF
TRBV6-1,TRBJ1-4,once,16,-,TGTGCCAGCAGTGTCTACCACCGGGGTGGGGATGAAAAACTGTTTTTT,CASSVYHRGGDEKLFF
TRBV28,TRBJ2-6,-,16,-,TGTGCCAGCCAAGAGGGTGGTGGCTCTGGGGCCAACGTCCTGACTTTC,CASQEGGGSGANVLTF
TRBV5-1,TRBJ1-4,once,15,-,TGCGCCAGCAGCTTGGAATGGGGGTGGGGTGAAAAACTGTTTTTT,CASSLEWGWGEKLFF
TRBV29-1,TRBJ1-2,few,13,TRBD1,TGCAGCGTTGATTTGACAGGGTGGGATGGCTACACCTTC,CSVDLTGWDGYTF
TRBV7-2,TRBJ1-2,-,15,-,TGTGCCAGCAGCTTAGTGAGTGGTGTTAACTATGGCTACACCTTC,CASSLVSGVNYGYTF
TRBV19,TRBJ2-4,once,14,-,TGTGCCAGTAGTGACGGACGAGTCGGGAACATTCAGTACTTC,CASSDGRVGNIQYF
TRBV7-9,TRBJ1-2,-,13,TRBD1,TGTGCCAGCAGCTCGGGACAGAGAGTACCTCTAAACTTC,CASSSGQRVPLNF
TRBV18,TRBJ1-5,-,16,-,TGTGCCAGCTCACGGGCCAGGGTAGATAGCAATCAGCCCCAGCATTTT,CASSRARVDSNQPQHF
TRBV11-1,TRBJ2-1,-,15,-,TGTGCCAGCAGCTTAGTGCCGGGACTGAGCAATGAGCAGTTCTTC,CASSLVPGLSNEQFF
TRBV7-3,TRBJ2-6,once,14,-,TGTGCCAGCAGCCTCAGATCTGGGGCCAACGTCCTGACTTTC,CASSLRSGANVLTF